This T cell receptor (beta chain) was found in a study of early T cells in non-severe SARS-CoV-2 infection. Turning to the study itself: The sequenced material was bulk RNA from unsorted whole blood, and its chains were unpaired. Study findings and constraints: In VDJdb matching, anti-spike CD8 responses were favored while private and CD4 specificities went missing.

V gave up 0 bases and J gave up 5 bases, with 9 bases separating them. The CDR3 loop spans 13 amino acids. The V gene's germline CDR1 is SGHRS and CDR2 YFSETQ. The TCR library protocol was used to attach unique molecular identifiers. These identifiers were attached to individual cDNA molecules. TCRdb reprocessed the 5' RACE reads via MiXCR and lists one record per CDR3 protein. The table shows 20,000 to 30,000 distinct CDR3 sequences, with around 4% occurring only once. This clonotype was seen a few times. The antigen is unknown. The receptor was derived from an adult who was a healthcare worker with PCR-confirmed SARS-CoV-2 infection or an uninfected control (not recorded which). The sequencing input was whole blood. This chain joins TRBV5-1 and TRBJ2-7; perhaps TRBD1 as D (5 bases). The CDR3 protein is CASSLADNNEQYF. CDR3 sequence (DNA): TGCGCCAGCAGCTTGGCGGACAACAACGAGCAGTACTTC.